The 4 T cell receptor beta chains below all came from one sample that was sequenced in a study of cytotoxic CD8 clonotypes in ibrutinib-treated CLL. Assay used: immunoSEQ multiplex PCR; TCRdb lists only in-frame clones, some missing. The sample lists about 130,000 clones, roughly 80% occurring once. The source was PBMCs, collected after 24 months of ibrutinib treatment. All receptors come from a human donor with chronic lymphocytic leukemia.

CDR3 DNA: TGTGCCAGCAGCCCCGGGACAGGGGTTTTGGCCGGGGAGCTGTTTTTT. Protein product: CASSPGTGVLAGELFF. The J gene is TRBJ2-2, the V gene TRBV5-5; TRBD1 aligns across 10 bases. The V gene's germline CDR1 is SGHKS and CDR2 YYEKEE (reference sequence). CDR3 length: 16 residues. Trimming cost V 4 bases and J 6 bases; bases outside gene matches: 9. The full variable domain, rest sourced from reference TRBV5-5 and TRBJ2-2, is DAGVTQSPTHLIKTRGQQVTLRCSPISGHKSVSWYQQVLGQGPQFIFQYYEKEERGRGNFPDRFSARQFPNYSSELNVNALLLGDSALYLCASSPGTGVLAGELFFGEGSRLTVL.

The V call is TRBV5-4, the J call TRBJ2-3; 9 bases are shared with TRBD2. CDR1 is SGHNT, CDR2 YYREEE, per germline (reference sequence). With 6 bases clipped from V and 1 base from J, the junction kept 9 bases outside the gene matches. CDR3 length equals 16 residues. The chain's CDR3 is CASMPAGGPRTDTQYF. The DNA for the CDR3 is TGTGCCAGCATGCCTGCGGGGGGGCCTCGCACAGATACGCAGTATTTT. The full variable domain, rest sourced from reference TRBV5-4 and TRBJ2-3, is ETGVTQSPTHLIKTRGQQVTLRCSSQSGHNTVSWYQQALGQGPQFIFQYYREEENGRGNFPPRFSGLQFPNYSSELNVNALELDDSALYLCASMPAGGPRTDTQYFGPGTRLTVL.

V is TRBV11-2 and J is TRBJ1-5, with D uncertain. CDR1 and CDR2 (germline): SGHAT, FQNNGV. Deletions cut 5 bases from V and 0 bases from J, with 5 bases between. The CDR3 totals 13 residues. The CDR3 region has the DNA TGTGCCAGCAGCCCAAATAGCAATCAGCCCCAGCATTTT. It yields the protein CASSPNSNQPQHF. Filled out from reference TRBV11-2 and TRBJ1-5, the complete variable domain reads EAGVAQSPRYKIIEKRQSVAFWCNPISGHATLYWYQQILGQGPKLLIQFQNNGVVDDSQLPKDRFSAERLKGVDSTLKIQPAKLEDSAVYLCASSPNSNQPQHFGDGTRLSIL.

The genes are TRBV10-3 and TRBJ2-7; 9 nucleotides match TRBD1. Germline V gene sequence: CDR1 ENHRY, CDR2 SYGVKD. CDR3 length equals 12 residues. V dropped 11 bases and J dropped 2; count of bases not matched to a gene: 4. Here the CDR3 DNA reads TGTGCCGCGGGACAGGGAACCTACGAGCAGTACTTC. This gives the protein CAAGQGTYEQYF.